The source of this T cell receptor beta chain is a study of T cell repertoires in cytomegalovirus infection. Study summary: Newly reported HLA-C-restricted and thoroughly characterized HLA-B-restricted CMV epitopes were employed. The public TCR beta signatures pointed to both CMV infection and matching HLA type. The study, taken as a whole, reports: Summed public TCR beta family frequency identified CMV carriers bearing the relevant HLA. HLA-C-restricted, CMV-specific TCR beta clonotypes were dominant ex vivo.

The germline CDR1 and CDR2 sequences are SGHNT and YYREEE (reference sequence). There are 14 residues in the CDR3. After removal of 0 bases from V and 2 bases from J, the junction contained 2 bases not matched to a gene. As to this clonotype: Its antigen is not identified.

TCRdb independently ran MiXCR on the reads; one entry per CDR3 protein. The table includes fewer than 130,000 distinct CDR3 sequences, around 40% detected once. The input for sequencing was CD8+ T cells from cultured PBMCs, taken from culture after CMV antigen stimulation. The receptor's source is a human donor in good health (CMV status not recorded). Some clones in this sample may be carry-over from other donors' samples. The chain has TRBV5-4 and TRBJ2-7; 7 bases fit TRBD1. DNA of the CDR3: TGTGCCAGCAGCTTGGGTGGGACAGCCTACGAGCAGTACTTC. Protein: CASSLGGTAYEQYF.